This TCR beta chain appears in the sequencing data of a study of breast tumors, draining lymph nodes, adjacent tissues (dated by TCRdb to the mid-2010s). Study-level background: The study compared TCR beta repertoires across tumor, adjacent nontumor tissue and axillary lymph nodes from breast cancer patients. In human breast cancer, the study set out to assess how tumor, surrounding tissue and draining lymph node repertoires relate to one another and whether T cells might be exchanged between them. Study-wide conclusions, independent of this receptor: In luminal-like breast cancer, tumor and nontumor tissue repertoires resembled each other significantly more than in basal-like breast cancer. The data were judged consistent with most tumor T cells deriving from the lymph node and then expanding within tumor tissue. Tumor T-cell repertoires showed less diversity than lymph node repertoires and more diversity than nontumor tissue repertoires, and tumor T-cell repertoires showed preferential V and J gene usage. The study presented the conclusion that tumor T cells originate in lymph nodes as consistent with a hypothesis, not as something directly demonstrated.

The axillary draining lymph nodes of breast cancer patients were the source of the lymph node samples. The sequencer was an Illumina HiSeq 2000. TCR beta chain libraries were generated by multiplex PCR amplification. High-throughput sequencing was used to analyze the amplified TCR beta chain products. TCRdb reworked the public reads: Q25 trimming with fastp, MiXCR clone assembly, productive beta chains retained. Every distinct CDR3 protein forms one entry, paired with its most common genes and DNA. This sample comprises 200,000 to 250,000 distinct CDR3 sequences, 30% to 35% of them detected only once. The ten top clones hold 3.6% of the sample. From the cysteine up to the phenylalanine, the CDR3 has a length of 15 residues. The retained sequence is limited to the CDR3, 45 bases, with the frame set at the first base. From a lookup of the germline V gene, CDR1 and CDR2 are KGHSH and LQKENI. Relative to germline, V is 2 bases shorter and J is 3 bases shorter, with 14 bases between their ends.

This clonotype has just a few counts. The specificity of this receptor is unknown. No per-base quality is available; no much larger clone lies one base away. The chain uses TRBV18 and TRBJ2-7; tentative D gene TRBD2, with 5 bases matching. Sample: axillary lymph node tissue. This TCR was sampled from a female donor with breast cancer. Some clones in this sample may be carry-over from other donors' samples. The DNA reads TGTGCCAGCTCACCATCCCCGCCGGGGAACTACGAGCAGTACTTC. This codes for CASSPSPPGNYEQYF.